This TCR beta chain was identified in a study of vaccination and CD4 T cells after COVID-19 (dated by TCRdb to between 2021 and 2024). At the level of the whole study: Every convalescent patient had a positive nasal swab PCR test for SARS-CoV-2, with mild disease in about 9 patients and severe disease in one. In control cultures, a CEFX viral epitope pool was used as positive control, an HIV-1 Nef peptide pool was used as negative control, or no peptide was added. Overlapping spike peptide pools from SARS-CoV-2 and from the common cold coronaviruses HCoV-NL63, HCoV-OC43 and HCoV-229E were used as culture stimuli. Participants got two doses of the Pfizer-BioNTech BNT162b2 vaccine (n=8) or two doses of the Moderna mRNA-1273 vaccine (n=2). The convalescent cohort included six males and four females, with two Hispanic individuals, seven Caucasians, two Asians and one multiracial person. Post-vaccine blood samples were obtained a median of approximately 74 days after the second vaccine dose, with a range of 14 to 241 days. Post-COVID blood samples from convalescent patients were collected a median of roughly 100 days after diagnosis, with a range of roughly 30 to 161 days. The spike-specific CD4+ TCR repertoire was compared before and after mRNA vaccination in 10 COVID-19 convalescent patients and a handful of infection-naive healthy vaccine recipients.

In the case of this clonotype: The specificity of this receptor is unknown. Base qualities are not recorded, but no much larger clone differs from it by a single base.

Preparation of the library involved PCR. At the Johns Hopkins FTIC core, DNA from the cultured CD4+ T cells underwent TCR sequencing with the Oncomine TCR Beta short-read assay. Genomic DNA was extracted from the cultured CD4+ T cells with the QIAamp micro DNA kit. Oncomine TCR Beta libraries from cultured CD4+ T cells were pooled using unique dual indexes and sequenced on an Illumina iSeq 100. From the authors' description of their analysis: Non-productive sequences were filtered out, and CDR3s that did not start with C, did not end with F or W, or were shorter than 7 amino acids were discarded. The MANAFEST web application was used to identify antigen-specific clonotypes by comparing peptide-stimulated wells against reference wells and other culture wells. To be called positive, a clone needed an FDR below 0.05, an odds ratio above 5, and a productive frequency above 0.1% in at least two of three replicate wells. A clonotype counted as cross-reactive if it showed significant expansion both in the SARS-CoV-2 spike wells and in at least one common cold coronavirus spike condition. Similarity between CDR3 sequences was evaluated in R version 3.6.1 using Levenshtein distances (stringdist) and unrooted phylogenetic trees (ape). The public reads were run again by TCRdb, first through fastp at Q25 and then through MiXCR, and only productive beta chains were kept. Every distinct CDR3 protein forms one entry, paired with its most common genes and DNA. These V and J calls rely on TCRdb rather than the paper's analysis. This sample gives 15,000 to 20,000 distinct CDR3 sequences in total; roughly 55% of them show up just once. The ten largest clones capture approximately 19% of the sample.

The study at large found these results: Among the post-vaccine SARS-CoV-2-reactive clones in convalescent patients, a median 86.3% showed up only after vaccination, which suggests vaccine-specific priming. Of the vaccine-specific clones in convalescent patients, 304 of 307, or nearly all, reacted only to SARS-CoV-2 spike and did not cross-react with common cold coronaviruses. Although the median number of SARS-CoV-2-reactive clonotypes went up from fewer than 25 after infection to 35 to 40 after vaccination, the increase was not significant. Only a relatively small number of convalescent patients were included in the study, and early timepoints following natural infection were not analyzed.

Explained via the paper, the treatment or condition label denotes: roughly 11-day PBMC culture with coronavirus spike peptide pools or control peptides (ViraFEST assay). The study used the ViraFEST assay, which expanded antigen-specific T cells with peptide pools and then identified expanded clonotypes by TCR sequencing. The positive SARS-CoV-2 PCR tests of the convalescent patients were dated from March to December 2020, before the Alpha, Beta and Delta variants emerged in the United States. Each well held some 2 million PBMCs cultured with roughly 10 ug/ml peptide pools in IMDM containing around 5% human AB serum and approximately 10 IU/ml IL-2. Half of the culture medium was replaced with fresh IL-2-containing medium on days 3 and 7. CD4+ T cells were isolated after around ten days of culture through negative selection using the EasySep CD4+ T cell isolation kit. PBMCs were separated from whole blood using Ficoll-Paque Plus gradient centrifugation and then either used fresh or cryopreserved at -140C. Culture conditions were generally each tested in triplicate wells.

The CDR3 goes from the cysteine to the phenylalanine over 15 residues. Left in the record is the CDR3 DNA by itself, 45 bases read in frame from the first base. V sheds 4 bases and J sheds 4 bases, leaving 16 bases between their ends. CDR1 and CDR2, looked up from the germline V gene, are MRHNA and SNTAGT. The TCR originated in a human donor who had recovered from COVID-19. In this chain, TRBV6-4 is recombined with TRBJ1-2, with TRBD1 as a weak D call on 5 bases. The sequences come from CD4+ T cells from blood, cultured in vitro, collected before SARS-CoV-2 vaccination. The nucleotide sequence reads as follows: TGTGCCAGCAGTGCCCCGAGGTTCAGGGCCTATGGCTACACCTTC. This is translated as CASSAPRFRAYGYTF.